What follows describes a single T cell receptor (beta chain). The CDR3 sequence is 15 residues long. Germline V gene lookup returns CDR1 SEHNR and CDR2 FQNEAQ (reference sequence). The ends were cut back, 2 bases at V and 6 bases at J, with 13 bases in the middle. In the study's own analysis: Reference gene primer amplification in the assay estimated nucleated cell counts. Sequenced by immunoSEQ multiplex PCR; TCRdb stores in-frame clones only, minus some. V, J and clone size are those of that table, while D and trimming were read from the DNA. The repertoire consists of 70,000 to 100,000 clones, with about four fifths occurring once and the leading ten covering roughly a sixth. This sample stems from a study of blood T cell repertoires in COVID-19. The overall study: Samples of COVID-19 (acute and convalescent) were obtained from the United States, Italy and Spain. Nucleic acid was either cDNA or gDNA, and it came from T cells, B-cell-depleted T cells, or PBMCs.

V usage is TRBV7-9 and J usage is TRBJ1-4; D is perhaps TRBD1 (5 bases). Input material: peripheral blood. The clonotype was recovered from a woman aged 80 or over with acute or convalescent COVID-19. CDR3 bases: TGTGCCAGCAGCTTATGGAGGGGTAGCGATGAAAAACTGTTTTTT. Translated, it gives CASSLWRGSDEKLFF.